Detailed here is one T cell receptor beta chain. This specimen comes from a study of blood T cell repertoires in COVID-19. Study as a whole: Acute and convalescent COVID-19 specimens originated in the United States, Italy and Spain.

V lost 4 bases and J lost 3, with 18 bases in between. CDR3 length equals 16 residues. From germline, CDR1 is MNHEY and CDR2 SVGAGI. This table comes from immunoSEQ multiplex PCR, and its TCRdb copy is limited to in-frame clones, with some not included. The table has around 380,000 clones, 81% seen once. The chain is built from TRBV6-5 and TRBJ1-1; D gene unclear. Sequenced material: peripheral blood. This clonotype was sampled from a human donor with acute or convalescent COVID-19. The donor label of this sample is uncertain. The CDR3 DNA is TGTGCCAGCAGTTCGGTATTGGAGAACTGGGACACTGAAGCTTTCTTT. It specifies CASSSVLENWDTEAFF.